Below, 10 T cell receptor beta chains from the same sample are listed, as sequenced in a study of post-analysis software for immune sequencing data. The antigens for these receptors are not known. General study points: A few TRBV segments occurring more often in patients than controls included TRBV5-6, TRBV5-1 and TRBV20-1.

Unique molecular identifiers had been added to the TCR beta cDNA libraries. TCRdb reprocessed the PCR reads with MiXCR, giving one entry per CDR3 protein. The profile covers hundreds of thousands of distinct CDR3 sequences, with about 50% appearing a single time and around 4.5% taken by the ten largest. Sequencing was carried out using blood. Source of these receptors: a girl under 18 with multiple sclerosis.

This clonotype occurred once. This chain joins TRBV9 and TRBJ2-5; TRBD2 matches 9 bases. The CDR3 length is 17 residues. With V trimmed by 3 bases and J by 1 base, 10 bases remained unmatched. Germline values: CDR1 SGDLS, CDR2 YYNGEE. The CDR3 here is CASSGKASGALQETQYF. CDR3 nucleotides: TGTGCCAGCAGCGGAAAAGCTAGCGGGGCCCTCCAAGAGACCCAGTACTTC.

The rearrangement uses TRBV7-9 and TRBJ2-5; no clear D. The CDR3 consists of 14 residues. Between the trimmed V and J ends, which lost 7 bases and 2 bases, there was a span of 14 bases. Per germline, CDR1 SEHNR and CDR2 FQNEAQ (reference sequence). The CDR3: CASTSYLVQETQYF. CDR3 nucleotides: TGTGCCAGCACCTCTTACCTGGTGCAAGAGACCCAGTACTTC.

The rearrangement joins TRBV6-5 to TRBJ2-1; no definite D call. The CDR3 totals 15 residues. The ends were cut back, 2 bases at V and 4 bases at J, with 12 bases in the middle. The germline V gene has CDR1 MNHEY and CDR2 SVGAGI. CDR3 protein: CASSYDLNSYNEQFF. The CDR3 bases are TGTGCCAGCAGTTACGATTTGAACTCTTACAATGAGCAGTTCTTC.

In its sample, this clonotype was seen once. The chain links TRBV3-1 to TRBJ2-7; the match to TRBD1 covers 8 bases. This CDR3 comprises 16 residues. The trim removed 4 bases at V and 0 bases at J, leaving 8 bases unmatched. Germline V gene data show CDR1 as LGHDT and CDR2 as YNNKEL (reference sequence). Here the CDR3 DNA reads TGTGCCAGCAGCCCCTTGGCAGGGGGCTTCTCCTACGAGCAGTACTTC. This codes for CASSPLAGGFSYEQYF.

This clonotype was seen a few times. The chain employs TRBV24-1 and TRBJ2-1; TRBD2 agrees at 11 bases. J gave up 9 bases and V 3 bases, and 6 bases lay outside the gene matches. CDR3 length equals 15 residues. The germline V gene has CDR1 KGHDR and CDR2 SFDVKD. This CDR3 reads CATSDGLAGGPEQFF. The CDR3 DNA is TGTGCCACCAGTGATGGGCTAGCGGGAGGCCCTGAGCAGTTCTTC.

The chain combines TRBV12-3 or TRBV12-4 with TRBJ2-5; D possibly corresponds to TRBD2 (5 bases). The J call is doubtful: the DNA matches TRBJ2-7 better. The CDR3 sequence is 15 residues long. CDR3 loop: CASSPFFGESYEQYF. DNA for the CDR3: TGTGCCAGCAGCCCTTTCTTTGGGGAGTCCTACGAGCAGTACTTC.

In this sample, this clonotype turned up a few times. The chain has TRBV5-1 and TRBJ2-1; 12 nucleotides match TRBD2. The CDR3 is 19 amino acids. Germline CDR1 is SGHRS and CDR2 is YFSETQ. Trimming removed 1 base from V and 5 bases from J; junction bases left unmatched: 13. CDR3 nucleotides: TGCGCCAGCAGCTTGTGGGCCCTGACTAGCGGGAGCCGGAACAATGAGCAGTTCTTC. Protein product: CASSLWALTSGSRNNEQFF.

This clonotype showed up many times. The V and J genes are TRBV12-3 or TRBV12-4 and TRBJ2-7, with D unclear. V was pared by 6 bases and J by 2 bases, with 8 bases between. CDR3 length equals 12 residues. The DNA of the CDR3 is TGTGCCAGCAGCCCAGGCGCCTACGAGCAGTACTTC. Its protein is CASSPGAYEQYF.

This chain links TRBV7-9 with TRBJ2-5; weak D call: TRBD1 (5 bases). The J call may be faulty, since TRBJ2-7 better matches the DNA end. CDR1 is SEHNR and CDR2 is FQNEAQ in the germline V gene (reference sequence). This CDR3 is built from 14 residues. The DNA of the CDR3 is TGTGCCAGCAGCTCCCTCAGGGCCACCTACGAGCAGTACTTC. Encoded protein: CASSSLRATYEQYF.

V gene TRBV7-9 combines with J gene TRBJ2-4; no clear D gene. Trimming left V 0 bases short and J 8 bases short, with 11 bases between. Looked up from germline, CDR1 is SEHNR and CDR2 is FQNEAQ (reference sequence). The CDR3 is 14 amino acids. DNA for the CDR3: TGTGCCAGCAGCTTAGCTTCGGTTGGGCACATTCAGTACTTC. Its translation: CASSLASVGHIQYF.